Listed below are T cell receptor beta chains from one sample, sequenced in a study of prognosis after radiotherapy for stage I lung cancer. TCRdb re-derived calls from the multiplex PCR reads in MiXCR, one entry per CDR3 protein. Among fewer than 50,000 distinct CDR3 sequences listed, roughly 24% were seen once. The sample here was PBMCs, taken before or after stereotactic body radiation therapy (not recorded which). Every receptor here comes from a donor over 45 with non-small cell lung cancer. Each CDR3 is given with its conserved first and last residue. The order of the fields is J gene, V gene, D gene, clone size, CDR3 DNA, CDR3 protein. The D gene is left open where the match is weak. Expanded clones get a size class; other rows say once, few or many, or leave the size out.

j_call: TRBJ2-5; v_call: TRBV24-1; d_call: NA; clone_size: many; cdr3_nt: TGTGCCACCAGTGATCTGGACAGAAGTGGCGAGACCCAGTACTTC; cdr3_aa: CATSDLDRSGETQYF
j_call: TRBJ1-2; v_call: TRBV7-6; d_call: NA; clone_size: NA; cdr3_nt: TGTGCCAGCAGCCCTCAAGGATCGGTTACTGACTATGGCTACACCTTC; cdr3_aa: CASSPQGSVTDYGYTF
j_call: TRBJ2-1; v_call: TRBV28; d_call: TRBD2; clone_size: NA; cdr3_nt: TGTGCCAGCAGTTCCAATCTCGGACTAGGGCGAGACCCCTGTGGAGAGCAGTTCTTC; cdr3_aa: CASSSNLGLGRDPCGEQFF
j_call: TRBJ1-2; v_call: TRBV18; d_call: NA; clone_size: many; cdr3_nt: TGTGCCAGCTCACCCCCCGCTTCTAACTATGGCTACACCTTC; cdr3_aa: CASSPPASNYGYTF
j_call: TRBJ1-6; v_call: TRBV28; d_call: NA; clone_size: many; cdr3_nt: TGTGCCAGTTCGGGGAGCTCCTATAATTCACCCCTCCACTTT; cdr3_aa: CASSGSSYNSPLHF
j_call: TRBJ1-5; v_call: TRBV19; d_call: NA; clone_size: many; cdr3_nt: TGTGCCAGTAGTTTCTCCAACAATCAGCCCCAGCATTTT; cdr3_aa: CASSFSNNQPQHF
j_call: TRBJ1-1; v_call: TRBV28; d_call: TRBD1; clone_size: many; cdr3_nt: TGTGCCAGCAGGGACAGGGAGGCTTTCTTT; cdr3_aa: CASRDREAFF
j_call: TRBJ2-7; v_call: TRBV15; d_call: TRBD2; clone_size: NA; cdr3_nt: TGTTCCACCAGCAGAGATGCGGGGGGCTTCTACGAGCAGTACTTC; cdr3_aa: CSTSRDAGGFYEQYF
j_call: TRBJ2-5; v_call: TRBV4-2; d_call: TRBD1; clone_size: many; cdr3_nt: TGTGCCAGCAGCCAAGATGCCCAGGGGGCTTCTGAGACCCAGTACTTC; cdr3_aa: CASSQDAQGASETQYF
j_call: TRBJ1-1; v_call: TRBV28; d_call: NA; clone_size: many; cdr3_nt: TGTGCCAGCAGTTTATTGAAAGGGGGTAGAATCGCTGAAGCTTTCTTT; cdr3_aa: CASSLLKGGRIAEAFF
j_call: TRBJ2-7; v_call: TRBV20-1; d_call: NA; clone_size: medium-sized; cdr3_nt: TGCAGTGCTACCGGGGGCAGGACCTCCTACGAGCAGTACTTC; cdr3_aa: CSATGGRTSYEQYF
j_call: TRBJ2-1; v_call: TRBV2; d_call: NA; clone_size: NA; cdr3_nt: TGTGCCAGCACCACCTTGGGGCGGGGTTACAATGAGCAGTTCTTC; cdr3_aa: CASTTLGRGYNEQFF
j_call: TRBJ2-3; v_call: TRBV4-1; d_call: TRBD1; clone_size: many; cdr3_nt: TGCGCCAGCAGCATGAATACGGGACAGGGGGCCGATACGCAGTATTTT; cdr3_aa: CASSMNTGQGADTQYF
j_call: TRBJ2-1; v_call: TRBV18; d_call: NA; clone_size: many; cdr3_nt: TGTGCCAGCTCACCACAGGGAGGTGGCTACAATGAGCAGTTCTTC; cdr3_aa: CASSPQGGGYNEQFF
j_call: TRBJ2-3; v_call: TRBV7-8; d_call: TRBD2; clone_size: many; cdr3_nt: TGTGCCAGCAGCCCACGAGCGGGGACTAACACAGATACGCAGTATTTT; cdr3_aa: CASSPRAGTNTDTQYF
j_call: TRBJ1-1; v_call: TRBV5-1; d_call: NA; clone_size: NA; cdr3_nt: TGCGCCAGCAGCTTGGAGTGGGGGTACGGGGGGACTGAAGCTTTCTTT; cdr3_aa: CASSLEWGYGGTEAFF
j_call: TRBJ2-4; v_call: TRBV5-1; d_call: NA; clone_size: many; cdr3_nt: TGCGCCAGCAGCCTCTTGGGACAACCTGTAAACATTCAGTACTTC; cdr3_aa: CASSLLGQPVNIQYF
j_call: TRBJ1-1; v_call: TRBV19; d_call: NA; clone_size: many; cdr3_nt: TGTGCCAGTAGTGGACGGACAGTGAACACTGAAGCTTTCTTT; cdr3_aa: CASSGRTVNTEAFF
j_call: TRBJ2-3; v_call: TRBV18; d_call: NA; clone_size: NA; cdr3_nt: TGTGCCAGCTCACCCAGGGATATAGATACGCAGTATTTT; cdr3_aa: CASSPRDIDTQYF
j_call: TRBJ1-4; v_call: TRBV28; d_call: TRBD1; clone_size: many; cdr3_nt: TGTGCCAGCAGTTCGACAGGGGGAACTAATGAAAAACTGTTTTTT; cdr3_aa: CASSSTGGTNEKLFF
j_call: TRBJ2-7; v_call: TRBV27; d_call: NA; clone_size: once; cdr3_nt: TGTGCCAGCCCCACAGAAGCGTACGAGCAGTACTTC; cdr3_aa: CASPTEAYEQYF
j_call: TRBJ1-4; v_call: TRBV30; d_call: TRBD1; clone_size: many; cdr3_nt: TGTGCCTGGTCCCATGGACAGGGTCTTGAAAAACTGTTTTTT; cdr3_aa: CAWSHGQGLEKLFF
j_call: TRBJ2-2; v_call: TRBV7-8; d_call: TRBD2; clone_size: medium-sized; cdr3_nt: TGTGCCAGCAACGAGGGAGGGGCGAACACCGGGGAGCTGTTTTTT; cdr3_aa: CASNEGGANTGELFF
j_call: TRBJ2-5; v_call: TRBV9; d_call: NA; clone_size: many; cdr3_nt: TGTGCCAGCAGCCATGAGGCTAGCGAACAAGAGACCCAGTACTTC; cdr3_aa: CASSHEASEQETQYF
j_call: TRBJ1-2; v_call: TRBV4-2; d_call: TRBD1; clone_size: many; cdr3_nt: TGTGCCAGCAGCCAAGGACAGGGATTTGACTATGGCTACACCTTC; cdr3_aa: CASSQGQGFDYGYTF
j_call: TRBJ2-5; v_call: TRBV27; d_call: TRBD1; clone_size: many; cdr3_nt: TGTGCCAGCAGTCAGGACAGGTTGGGACAAGAGACCCAGTACTTC; cdr3_aa: CASSQDRLGQETQYF
j_call: TRBJ2-7; v_call: TRBV20-1; d_call: TRBD2; clone_size: NA; cdr3_nt: TGCAGTGCGAAAACTAGCGGGTCGTACGAGCAGTACTTC; cdr3_aa: CSAKTSGSYEQYF
j_call: TRBJ2-7; v_call: TRBV20-1; d_call: TRBD2; clone_size: many; cdr3_nt: TGCAGTGGACTTGAGACTAGCAACCACGAGCAGTACTTC; cdr3_aa: CSGLETSNHEQYF
j_call: TRBJ2-7; v_call: TRBV18; d_call: NA; clone_size: few; cdr3_nt: TGTGCCAGCTCCCCTAGCTTACTGAGCTTCTACGAGCAGTACTTC; cdr3_aa: CASSPSLLSFYEQYF
j_call: TRBJ1-3; v_call: TRBV29-1; d_call: NA; clone_size: many; cdr3_nt: TGCAGCGTTGAAGATCTAAGACAGCTAAACTCTGGAAACACCATATATTTT; cdr3_aa: CSVEDLRQLNSGNTIYF
j_call: TRBJ2-2; v_call: TRBV4-2; d_call: NA; clone_size: NA; cdr3_nt: TGTGCCAGCAGCCATTTAAAGTCGTCGGTCACCGGGGAGCTGTTTTTT; cdr3_aa: CASSHLKSSVTGELFF
j_call: TRBJ1-2; v_call: TRBV6-1; d_call: TRBD1; clone_size: many; cdr3_nt: TGTGCCAGCAGCGGACAGGGCGCTTCAGGCTACACCTTC; cdr3_aa: CASSGQGASGYTF
j_call: TRBJ1-2; v_call: TRBV6-5; d_call: NA; clone_size: many; cdr3_nt: TGTGCCAGCAGTTACCATAACTATGGCTACACCTTC; cdr3_aa: CASSYHNYGYTF
j_call: TRBJ2-7; v_call: TRBV20-1; d_call: NA; clone_size: NA; cdr3_nt: TGCAGTGCTAGGATTTGGGTGACATCCTACGAGCAGTGCTTC; cdr3_aa: CSARIWVTSYEQCF
j_call: TRBJ2-2; v_call: TRBV3-1; d_call: NA; clone_size: NA; cdr3_nt: TGTGCCAGCAGCCATTCCGGGAACACCGGGGAGCTGTTTTTT; cdr3_aa: CASSHSGNTGELFF
j_call: TRBJ2-1; v_call: TRBV20-1; d_call: NA; clone_size: many; cdr3_nt: TGCAGTGCTAGTTTCAGGGTGTATGAGCAGTTCTTC; cdr3_aa: CSASFRVYEQFF
j_call: TRBJ2-5; v_call: TRBV11-2; d_call: NA; clone_size: many; cdr3_nt: TGTGCCGGTACCGAGGAGACCGACCAAGAGACCCAGTACTTC; cdr3_aa: CAGTEETDQETQYF
j_call: TRBJ2-7; v_call: TRBV20-1; d_call: TRBD2; clone_size: many; cdr3_nt: TGCAGTGCTAGAGATGGGACTAGCCACCACGAGCAGTACTTC; cdr3_aa: CSARDGTSHHEQYF
j_call: TRBJ1-3; v_call: TRBV27; d_call: NA; clone_size: many; cdr3_nt: TGTGCCAGCAGTTCCGGACATCCTGGAAACACCATATATTTT; cdr3_aa: CASSSGHPGNTIYF
j_call: TRBJ2-4; v_call: TRBV3-1; d_call: TRBD2; clone_size: once; cdr3_nt: TGTGCCAGCAGCCTCCGGAGTAGCGGGAGTGGCATTCAGTACTTC; cdr3_aa: CASSLRSSGSGIQYF
j_call: TRBJ2-1; v_call: TRBV7-3; d_call: NA; clone_size: NA; cdr3_nt: TGTGCCAGCAGCCCCCTAGGAGGGCTGAATGAGCAGTTCTTC; cdr3_aa: CASSPLGGLNEQFF
j_call: TRBJ1-5; v_call: TRBV4-1; d_call: NA; clone_size: many; cdr3_nt: TGCGCCAGCAGCCTCCTCACCGGGACCCATCAGCCCCAGCATTTT; cdr3_aa: CASSLLTGTHQPQHF
j_call: TRBJ2-7; v_call: TRBV20-1; d_call: NA; clone_size: many; cdr3_nt: TGCAGTGCTAGTGATGGCAGGGGAAAGTTCGAGCAGTACTTC; cdr3_aa: CSASDGRGKFEQYF
j_call: TRBJ2-2; v_call: TRBV5-6; d_call: NA; clone_size: NA; cdr3_nt: TGTGCCAGGTTTGAGGGGGCGAACACCGGGGAGCTGTTTTTT; cdr3_aa: CARFEGANTGELFF
j_call: TRBJ1-6; v_call: TRBV28; d_call: NA; clone_size: many; cdr3_nt: TGTGCCAGCAGTTTCCAGTTGGCTAATTCACCCCTCCACTTT; cdr3_aa: CASSFQLANSPLHF
j_call: TRBJ1-2; v_call: TRBV6-5; d_call: TRBD1; clone_size: many; cdr3_nt: TGTGCCAGCAGTTGGGACGGACAGGGCAATGGCTACACCTTC; cdr3_aa: CASSWDGQGNGYTF
j_call: TRBJ2-7; v_call: TRBV5-1; d_call: TRBD1; clone_size: NA; cdr3_nt: TGCGCCAGCAGCAACTGGGACAGGGCCTACGAGCAGTACTTC; cdr3_aa: CASSNWDRAYEQYF
j_call: TRBJ2-2; v_call: TRBV4-2; d_call: NA; clone_size: many; cdr3_nt: TGTGCCAGCAGCGAACCTTTCGGGGGAGTCACCGGGGAGCTGTTTTTT; cdr3_aa: CASSEPFGGVTGELFF
j_call: TRBJ1-2; v_call: TRBV28; d_call: NA; clone_size: NA; cdr3_nt: TGTGCCAGCAGTGCAGGGAATTCTAACTATGGCTACACCTTC; cdr3_aa: CASSAGNSNYGYTF
j_call: TRBJ2-5; v_call: TRBV11-1; d_call: NA; clone_size: NA; cdr3_nt: TGTGCCAGCAGCGCACCCCCCAGCGAGACCCAGTACTTC; cdr3_aa: CASSAPPSETQYF
j_call: TRBJ2-5; v_call: TRBV20-1; d_call: NA; clone_size: many; cdr3_nt: TGCAGTGCTAGAGACGATCTGCGGAGTCAAGAGACCCAGTACTTC; cdr3_aa: CSARDDLRSQETQYF